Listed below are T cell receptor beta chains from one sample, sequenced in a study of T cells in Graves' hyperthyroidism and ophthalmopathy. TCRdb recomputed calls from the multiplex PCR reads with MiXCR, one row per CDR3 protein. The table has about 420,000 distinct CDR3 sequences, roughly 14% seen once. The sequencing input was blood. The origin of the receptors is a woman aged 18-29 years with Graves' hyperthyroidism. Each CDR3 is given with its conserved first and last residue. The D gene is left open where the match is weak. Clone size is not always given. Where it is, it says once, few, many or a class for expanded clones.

cdr3_nt: TGCAGCGCCGTGGGACTTACGCTTGGGGAGACCCAGTACTTC; cdr3_aa: CSAVGLTLGETQYF; clone_size: many; j_call: TRBJ2-5; d_call: .; v_call: TRBV29-1
cdr3_nt: TGTGCCAGCAGCTTAAGGACAAGGAACACTGAAGCTTTCTTT; cdr3_aa: CASSLRTRNTEAFF; clone_size: few; j_call: TRBJ1-1; d_call: .; v_call: TRBV5-6
cdr3_nt: TGTGCCAGTGATCGACAGGTGAATAGCAATCAGCCCCAGCATTTT; cdr3_aa: CASDRQVNSNQPQHF; clone_size: .; j_call: TRBJ1-5; d_call: .; v_call: TRBV19
cdr3_nt: TGTGCCAGCAGCCTGCGGACAGACCGCTATGGCTACACCTTC; cdr3_aa: CASSLRTDRYGYTF; clone_size: .; j_call: TRBJ1-2; d_call: .; v_call: TRBV5-5
cdr3_nt: TGTGCCAGCAGGCCGGGACAGGGAGATCGGAATGAGCAGTTCTTC; cdr3_aa: CASRPGQGDRNEQFF; clone_size: many; j_call: TRBJ2-1; d_call: TRBD1; v_call: TRBV6-1
cdr3_nt: TGCGCCAGCAGCCCCCCTAGATTGACCGGTGGGGTTGAAGGTGGCTACACCTTC; cdr3_aa: CASSPPRLTGGVEGGYTF; clone_size: few; j_call: TRBJ1-2; d_call: .; v_call: TRBV5-1
cdr3_nt: TGTGCCAGCAGTTTAAAACAGGGGACCTCCTACGAGCAGTACTTC; cdr3_aa: CASSLKQGTSYEQYF; clone_size: many; j_call: TRBJ2-7; d_call: TRBD1; v_call: TRBV27
cdr3_nt: TGTGCCAGTAGTATAGCATCCGGGGGAGGGCAGTTCTTC; cdr3_aa: CASSIASGGGQFF; clone_size: .; j_call: TRBJ2-1; d_call: .; v_call: TRBV19
cdr3_nt: TGTGCCAGCAGTGTGACCCGCGAAGCTTTCTTT; cdr3_aa: CASSVTREAFF; clone_size: many; j_call: TRBJ1-1; d_call: .; v_call: TRBV2
cdr3_nt: TGCGCCAGCAGCCAAGATCCGGGGGAGTGGGATGGCTACACCTTC; cdr3_aa: CASSQDPGEWDGYTF; clone_size: .; j_call: TRBJ1-2; d_call: .; v_call: TRBV4-3
cdr3_nt: TGTGCCAGCAGTTACTCGGAAAGGGGGCTGTACAATGAGCAGTTCTTC; cdr3_aa: CASSYSERGLYNEQFF; clone_size: many; j_call: TRBJ2-1; d_call: TRBD1; v_call: TRBV6-5
cdr3_nt: TGTGCCACCAGTTTAGGGACGGTAGCAGATACGCAGTATTTT; cdr3_aa: CATSLGTVADTQYF; clone_size: many; j_call: TRBJ2-3; d_call: .; v_call: TRBV24-1
cdr3_nt: TGTGCCATCAGTGAGTCTGGAGAGACCCAGTACTTC; cdr3_aa: CAISESGETQYF; clone_size: many; j_call: TRBJ2-5; d_call: .; v_call: TRBV10-3
cdr3_nt: TGTGCCAGCAGCGTAGATTTCAGGGATACGCAGTATTTT; cdr3_aa: CASSVDFRDTQYF; clone_size: .; j_call: TRBJ2-3; d_call: .; v_call: TRBV9
cdr3_nt: TGTGCCAGCAGTTGTAGGGAGACCCTTGACTATACCTACGAGCAGTACTTC; cdr3_aa: CASSCRETLDYTYEQYF; clone_size: many; j_call: TRBJ2-7; d_call: .; v_call: TRBV12-3/TRBV12-4
cdr3_nt: TGCGCCAGCAGCCAAGATGGGGGGCCCGGGGAGCTGTTTTTT; cdr3_aa: CASSQDGGPGELFF; clone_size: .; j_call: TRBJ2-2; d_call: .; v_call: TRBV4-1
cdr3_nt: TGTGCCAGCAGTCGGGGCGGGGGGAACTACAATGAGCAGTTCTTC; cdr3_aa: CASSRGGGNYNEQFF; clone_size: many; j_call: TRBJ2-1; d_call: TRBD2; v_call: TRBV6-1
cdr3_nt: TGTGCCATCAGTGGTGGGGCAGGCCTAAATCAGCCCCAGCATTTT; cdr3_aa: CAISGGAGLNQPQHF; clone_size: .; j_call: TRBJ1-5; d_call: .; v_call: TRBV10-3
cdr3_nt: TGTGCCAGCGGCGGACAGGGGTATAATTCACCCCTCCACTTT; cdr3_aa: CASGGQGYNSPLHF; clone_size: .; j_call: TRBJ1-6; d_call: TRBD1; v_call: TRBV27
cdr3_nt: TGTGCCAGCAGTTACTCGAGTAGCAGGCCTACCTACGAGCAGTACTTC; cdr3_aa: CASSYSSSRPTYEQYF; clone_size: few; j_call: TRBJ2-7; d_call: .; v_call: TRBV6-2/TRBV6-3
cdr3_nt: TGTGCCAGCAGGCAAGGGTATGGCTACACCTTC; cdr3_aa: CASRQGYGYTF; clone_size: .; j_call: TRBJ1-2; d_call: .; v_call: TRBV27
cdr3_nt: TGTGCCATTACCCCGGGACTGAGGGACACCGGGGAGCTGTTTTTT; cdr3_aa: CAITPGLRDTGELFF; clone_size: .; j_call: TRBJ2-2; d_call: .; v_call: TRBV12-3/TRBV12-4
cdr3_nt: TGTGCCAGCGTCCCGGGGAGGTTGGCAAAGAATGAGCAGTTCTTC; cdr3_aa: CASVPGRLAKNEQFF; clone_size: many; j_call: TRBJ2-1; d_call: .; v_call: TRBV5-6
cdr3_nt: TGTGCCAGCAGCCCCACACACCCTCAAGCTTTCTTT; cdr3_aa: CASSPTHPQAFF; clone_size: many; j_call: TRBJ1-1; d_call: .; v_call: TRBV12-3/TRBV12-4
cdr3_nt: TGCAGTGCTCCCGGGGAGTTTAATGAAAAACTGTTTTTT; cdr3_aa: CSAPGEFNEKLFF; clone_size: many; j_call: TRBJ1-4; d_call: .; v_call: TRBV20-1
cdr3_nt: TGCAGTGCTAGAGGGCAGGGAAGGTGGACTGAAGCTTTCTTT; cdr3_aa: CSARGQGRWTEAFF; clone_size: few; j_call: TRBJ1-1; d_call: .; v_call: TRBV20-1
cdr3_nt: TGTGCCAGCAGCCAAGTATTTGGGGCAACAGATACGCAGTATTTT; cdr3_aa: CASSQVFGATDTQYF; clone_size: .; j_call: TRBJ2-3; d_call: .; v_call: TRBV14
cdr3_nt: TGTGCCAGCAGCTTAGACCCTACTATTCAGGGGGAGCAGTACTTC; cdr3_aa: CASSLDPTIQGEQYF; clone_size: many; j_call: TRBJ2-7; d_call: .; v_call: TRBV7-6
cdr3_nt: TGTGCCAGCAGCCCGAGGTCCACTGAAGCTTTCTTT; cdr3_aa: CASSPRSTEAFF; clone_size: many; j_call: TRBJ1-1; d_call: .; v_call: TRBV7-9
cdr3_nt: TGCGCCAGCAGCCCAGGGGTAAGGAGCACAGATACGCAGTATTTT; cdr3_aa: CASSPGVRSTDTQYF; clone_size: many; j_call: TRBJ2-3; d_call: .; v_call: TRBV5-1
cdr3_nt: TGTGCCACCAGCTTCAACAGGTTTTTGGAGATGAACACTGAAGCTTTCTTT; cdr3_aa: CATSFNRFLEMNTEAFF; clone_size: many; j_call: TRBJ1-1; d_call: .; v_call: TRBV15
cdr3_nt: TGTGCCAGCAGTTTAGGAGCGGGGACTTCGTACTCCTACGAGCAGTACTTC; cdr3_aa: CASSLGAGTSYSYEQYF; clone_size: .; j_call: TRBJ2-7; d_call: TRBD2; v_call: TRBV27
cdr3_nt: TGTGCCAGCAGCTTAGGGGTCGGGAAGAACTCTGGAAACACCATATATTTT; cdr3_aa: CASSLGVGKNSGNTIYF; clone_size: .; j_call: TRBJ1-3; d_call: .; v_call: TRBV7-2
cdr3_nt: TGTGCCAGCAGCTATACAAAACCTGAAGCTTTCTTT; cdr3_aa: CASSYTKPEAFF; clone_size: many; j_call: TRBJ1-1; d_call: .; v_call: TRBV7-3
cdr3_nt: TGTGCCAGCAGTGCGGCCCTAGGGACAGAGACGTACGAGCAGTACTTC; cdr3_aa: CASSAALGTETYEQYF; clone_size: many; j_call: TRBJ2-7; d_call: TRBD1; v_call: TRBV6-1
cdr3_nt: TGTGCCACCAGCAGGTCCGGGACAGGGCCCTACGAGCAGTACTTC; cdr3_aa: CATSRSGTGPYEQYF; clone_size: many; j_call: TRBJ2-7; d_call: TRBD1; v_call: TRBV15
cdr3_nt: TGTGCCAGCAGCTTAACCGGGGGCGGGGGGTACTACGAGCAGTACTTC; cdr3_aa: CASSLTGGGGYYEQYF; clone_size: .; j_call: TRBJ2-7; d_call: TRBD2; v_call: TRBV13
cdr3_nt: TGCAGCGTTCGTACCGGGACAGGGGGCGGCTACAATGAGCAGTTCTTC; cdr3_aa: CSVRTGTGGGYNEQFF; clone_size: .; j_call: TRBJ2-1; d_call: TRBD1; v_call: TRBV29-1
cdr3_nt: TGTGCCAGTAGCATGGCCGACAGGGGCAACGTCCTGACTTTC; cdr3_aa: CASSMADRGNVLTF; clone_size: .; j_call: TRBJ2-6; d_call: TRBD1; v_call: TRBV19
cdr3_nt: TGCGCCAGCAGCCAGGGACTAGCGGGGACCCAGTACTTC; cdr3_aa: CASSQGLAGTQYF; clone_size: many; j_call: TRBJ2-5; d_call: TRBD2; v_call: TRBV4-1
cdr3_nt: TGCAGTGCTAGAGCGGTAGCGCAGTCAGGCGAGCAGTACTTC; cdr3_aa: CSARAVAQSGEQYF; clone_size: many; j_call: TRBJ2-7; d_call: .; v_call: TRBV20-1
cdr3_nt: TGCAGTGTAAGCTACGGCGGGAGGGCCGGGGGCGAGCAGTACTTC; cdr3_aa: CSVSYGGRAGGEQYF; clone_size: many; j_call: TRBJ2-7; d_call: TRBD2; v_call: TRBV20-1
cdr3_nt: TGTGCCAGCAGGGGGCCGGGGGTCCACGAGCAGTACTTC; cdr3_aa: CASRGPGVHEQYF; clone_size: many; j_call: TRBJ2-7; d_call: .; v_call: TRBV11-2
cdr3_nt: TGTGCCAGCAGCTTTCCGGGTTCAGATACGCAGTATTTT; cdr3_aa: CASSFPGSDTQYF; clone_size: many; j_call: TRBJ2-3; d_call: .; v_call: TRBV7-2
cdr3_nt: TGTGCCAGTAGTGGGGGACTAGCGGGAATCTCCTACAATGAGCAGTTCTTC; cdr3_aa: CASSGGLAGISYNEQFF; clone_size: .; j_call: TRBJ2-1; d_call: TRBD2; v_call: TRBV19
cdr3_nt: TGTGCCAGCAGCTTACAGGGGGCGTCAGATACGCAGTATTTT; cdr3_aa: CASSLQGASDTQYF; clone_size: .; j_call: TRBJ2-3; d_call: TRBD1; v_call: TRBV11-3
cdr3_nt: TGTGCCAGCAGTGAAGAGGGGCTAGCGGGAGTAGCGTGGGAGTTCTTC; cdr3_aa: CASSEEGLAGVAWEFF; clone_size: .; j_call: TRBJ2-1; d_call: TRBD2; v_call: TRBV2
cdr3_nt: TGTGCCAGCAGCTTAGGGACAGGGGGCCTGAACACTGAAGCTTTCTTT; cdr3_aa: CASSLGTGGLNTEAFF; clone_size: many; j_call: TRBJ1-1; d_call: TRBD1; v_call: TRBV11-2
cdr3_nt: TGTGCCAGCTCACCGGGGGGGGCGGAGACTGAAGCTTTCTTT; cdr3_aa: CASSPGGAETEAFF; clone_size: many; j_call: TRBJ1-1; d_call: .; v_call: TRBV18
cdr3_nt: TGTGCCAGCAAGGACAGGGTCTCTGGAAACACCATATATTTT; cdr3_aa: CASKDRVSGNTIYF; clone_size: .; j_call: TRBJ1-3; d_call: TRBD1; v_call: TRBV6-1
cdr3_nt: TGCGCCAGCAGCCCCCGCGGGGTCGGCACTGAAGCTTTCTTT; cdr3_aa: CASSPRGVGTEAFF; clone_size: few; j_call: TRBJ1-1; d_call: .; v_call: TRBV4-1
cdr3_nt: TGTGCCAGCAGTTTCACTTGGGGGGGCAACGTCTCTGGAAACACCATATATTTT; cdr3_aa: CASSFTWGGNVSGNTIYF; clone_size: few; j_call: TRBJ1-3; d_call: .; v_call: TRBV7-2
cdr3_nt: TGCGCCAGCATTCTCGGGACAGGGGCCACTGAAGCTTTCTTT; cdr3_aa: CASILGTGATEAFF; clone_size: .; j_call: TRBJ1-1; d_call: TRBD1; v_call: TRBV5-1
cdr3_nt: TGCGCCAGCAGCCAAGATCCGGGCCTCTCCTACAATGAGCAGTTCTTC; cdr3_aa: CASSQDPGLSYNEQFF; clone_size: few; j_call: TRBJ2-1; d_call: .; v_call: TRBV4-1
cdr3_nt: TGTGCCAGCAGTTTGGGGGCCTACAACGTCCTGACTTTC; cdr3_aa: CASSLGAYNVLTF; clone_size: .; j_call: TRBJ2-6; d_call: .; v_call: TRBV12-3/TRBV12-4